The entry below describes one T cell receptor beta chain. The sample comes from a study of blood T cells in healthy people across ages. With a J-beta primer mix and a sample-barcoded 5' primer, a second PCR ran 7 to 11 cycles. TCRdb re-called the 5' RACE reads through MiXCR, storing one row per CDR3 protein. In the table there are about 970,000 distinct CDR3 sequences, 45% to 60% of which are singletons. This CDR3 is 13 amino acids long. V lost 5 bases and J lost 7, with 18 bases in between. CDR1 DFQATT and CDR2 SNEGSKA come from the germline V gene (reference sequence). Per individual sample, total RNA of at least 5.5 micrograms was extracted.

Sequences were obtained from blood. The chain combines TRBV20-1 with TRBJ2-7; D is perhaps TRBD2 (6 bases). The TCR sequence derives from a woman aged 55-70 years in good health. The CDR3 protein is CSASRDLEGEQYF. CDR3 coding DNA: TGCAGTGCTTCCCGGGATCTGGAGGGTGAGCAGTACTTC.